This T cell receptor beta chain is from a study of T cell repertoires in cytomegalovirus infection. Study overall: Evidence of both CMV infection and a matching HLA type came from public TCR beta signatures. Points from the study as a whole: Dominating the ex vivo response were TCR beta clonotypes that were CMV-specific and HLA-C-restricted.

TCRdb reprocessed the reads with MiXCR, giving one entry per CDR3 protein. Here the sample spans around 69,000 distinct CDR3 sequences, less than 30% being singletons. Remarks on this clonotype: Antigen specificity is unknown.

CDR3 length equals 16 residues. The germline V and J ends were trimmed by 5 bases and 2 bases, with 17 bases remaining between them. The V gene's germline CDR1 is LGHNT and CDR2 FRNRAP. The specimen was CD8+ T cells from cultured PBMCs, collected from culture after CMV antigen stimulation. V gene TRBV12-5 combines with J gene TRBJ2-3; D is possibly TRBD1 (6 bases). The TCR sequence derives from a human donor in good health (CMV status not recorded). Some clones in this sample may be carry-over from other donors' samples. The DNA for the CDR3 is TGTGCTAGTGGTCGCTCCCAGGGGCCCAACACAGATACGCAGTATTTT. Translation: CASGRSQGPNTDTQYF.